This TCR beta chain derives from a study of cytomegalovirus exposure and HLA in healthy donors. For the study at large: Counted in an early data release were roughly 87 million unique TCRs from HLA-typed donors.

This CDR3 has 14 amino acids. Looked up from germline, CDR1 is SGDLS and CDR2 is YYNGEE. V was trimmed by 3 bases and J by 4 bases, leaving 10 bases between them. Comment on this clone: The antigen remains unidentified.

Researchers ran the PCR with 60 Vbeta and 13 Jbeta primers. Repertoires were generated with immunoSEQ multiplex PCR, while TCRdb's copy carries only in-frame clones and drops some. Of 200,000 to 250,000 clones listed, about three quarters are singletons. Study-level results: Across donors, sequencing depth was assumed by presence/absence analyses to be roughly uniform. Most likely, a cluster of highly shared sequence variants arose as a sequencing artifact. Using a false discovery rate of 0.05, a later analysis showed that approximately 17,000 TCR beta sequences were associated with HLA alleles.

This TCR came from a man aged 18 to 29 in good health and CMV-seronegative. Source material: PBMCs. The chain has TRBV9 and TRBJ1-4; possibly TRBD1 for D (6 bases). The CDR3 coding sequence is TGTGCCAGCAGCGCAGGGGATAATAATGAAAAACTGTTTTTT. This encodes CASSAGDNNEKLFF. Variable domain in full (rest from reference TRBV9 and TRBJ1-4): DSGVTQTPKHLITATGQRVTLRCSPRSGDLSVYWYQQSLDQGLQFLIQYYNGEERAKGNILERFSAQQFPDLHSELNLSSLELGDSALYFCASSAGDNNEKLFFGSGTQLSVL.